These T cell receptor beta chains were read from a single sample in a study of shared clonotypes between healthy human individuals. The method was immunoSEQ multiplex PCR; TCRdb's version includes in-frame clones alone and lacks a portion of them. The sample lists about 600,000 clones, roughly 72% occurring once. The sample comprised PBMCs. The receptors were gathered from a woman in her thirties or forties in good health. Some clones in this sample may be carry-over from other donors' samples. The CDR3 runs from the conserved cysteine through the conserved F or W. D genes are given only for firm matches. Not all rows give a size; the values are once, few, many and, for expanded clones, a class.

d_gene: -; v_gene: TRBV5-1; abundance: -; j_gene: TRBJ2-7; CDR3nt: TGCGCCAGCAGCCCAACTTTTGGGCCGGGACTGGAGCAGTACTTC; CDR3aa: CASSPTFGPGLEQYF
d_gene: -; v_gene: TRBV9; abundance: few; j_gene: TRBJ2-1; CDR3nt: TGTGCCAGCAGCCCCTTCCGGGGTGAGCAGTTCTTC; CDR3aa: CASSPFRGEQFF
d_gene: TRBD2; v_gene: TRBV7-9; abundance: -; j_gene: TRBJ2-5; CDR3nt: TGTGCCAGCAGCCCAATAGCCTCTAGCGGGAGAGAGGAGGAGACCCAGTACTTC; CDR3aa: CASSPIASSGREEETQYF
d_gene: TRBD2; v_gene: TRBV7-7; abundance: -; j_gene: TRBJ2-2; CDR3nt: TGTGCTAGCAGCTCGGGACTAGCGGGAGGGACGGGCACCGGGGAGCTGTTTTTT; CDR3aa: CASSSGLAGGTGTGELFF
d_gene: -; v_gene: TRBV2; abundance: -; j_gene: TRBJ2-5; CDR3nt: TGTGCCAGCAGACCAGGGTTATTGAAAGAGACCCAGTACTTC; CDR3aa: CASRPGLLKETQYF
d_gene: -; v_gene: TRBV6-6; abundance: -; j_gene: TRBJ2-3; CDR3nt: TGTGCCAGCAGTCAGTCTACGGGGGATACGCAGTATTTT; CDR3aa: CASSQSTGDTQYF
d_gene: -; v_gene: TRBV29-1; abundance: -; j_gene: TRBJ2-7; CDR3nt: TGCAGCGCCGGACAGCGTTTCGAGCAGTACTTC; CDR3aa: CSAGQRFEQYF
d_gene: -; v_gene: TRBV2; abundance: once; j_gene: TRBJ1-1; CDR3nt: TGCGCCAGCGGGGCATGGCTGGGCACTGAAGCTTTCTTT; CDR3aa: CASGAWLGTEAFF
d_gene: TRBD2; v_gene: TRBV7-2; abundance: -; j_gene: TRBJ2-5; CDR3nt: TGTGCCAGCAGCACGAGACTAGCGGGAGGGCCGACCTATGAGACCCAGTACTTC; CDR3aa: CASSTRLAGGPTYETQYF
d_gene: TRBD2; v_gene: TRBV2; abundance: -; j_gene: TRBJ2-7; CDR3nt: TGTGCCAGCAGTGAAGGGACTAGCGTCTCTCTCCGCTTC; CDR3aa: CASSEGTSVSLRF
d_gene: -; v_gene: TRBV27; abundance: -; j_gene: TRBJ2-7; CDR3nt: TGTGCCAGCAGTTTCGGGAACGAGCAGTACTTC; CDR3aa: CASSFGNEQYF
d_gene: -; v_gene: TRBV7-9; abundance: -; j_gene: TRBJ2-2; CDR3nt: TGTGCCAGCAGATCCCACAAGGGGGAGCTGTTTTTT; CDR3aa: CASRSHKGELFF
d_gene: TRBD2; v_gene: TRBV6-5; abundance: -; j_gene: TRBJ2-1; CDR3nt: TGTGCCAGCAGTTCGGGACTAGCGGGAGGGCCCCAGTTCTTC; CDR3aa: CASSSGLAGGPQFF
d_gene: TRBD2; v_gene: TRBV5-6; abundance: once; j_gene: TRBJ2-3; CDR3nt: TGTGCCAGCAGCCCGGCGGGACTAGCGGGGAACACAGATACGCAGTATTTT; CDR3aa: CASSPAGLAGNTDTQYF
d_gene: -; v_gene: TRBV21-1; abundance: -; j_gene: TRBJ1-1; CDR3nt: TGTGCCAGCCTTTTTTCCGGGAACACTGAAGCTTTCTTT; CDR3aa: CASLFSGNTEAFF
d_gene: -; v_gene: TRBV28; abundance: -; j_gene: TRBJ2-7; CDR3nt: TGTGCCAGCCAGACCGACCTGGCAAACTACGAGCAGTACTTC; CDR3aa: CASQTDLANYEQYF
d_gene: -; v_gene: TRBV11-3; abundance: many; j_gene: TRBJ2-5; CDR3nt: TGTGCCAGCAGCCTCCTCCGGGAGACCCAGTACTTC; CDR3aa: CASSLLRETQYF
d_gene: -; v_gene: TRBV2; abundance: few; j_gene: TRBJ1-5; CDR3nt: TGTGCCAGCAGTCCCTGGGGGGCGAATCAGCCCCAGCATTTT; CDR3aa: CASSPWGANQPQHF
d_gene: -; v_gene: TRBV5-6; abundance: -; j_gene: TRBJ2-7; CDR3nt: TGTGCCAGCAGCTTGCGTTTTCTGGGTTCCTACGAGCAGTACTTC; CDR3aa: CASSLRFLGSYEQYF
d_gene: TRBD1; v_gene: TRBV7-6; abundance: few; j_gene: TRBJ1-2; CDR3nt: TGTGCCAGCAGCCCGGGACAGATGGAGCCCTATGGCTACACCTTC; CDR3aa: CASSPGQMEPYGYTF
d_gene: TRBD1; v_gene: TRBV5-1; abundance: -; j_gene: TRBJ1-5; CDR3nt: TGCGCCAGCAGCGCCGGGACAGGGAATCCCCAGCATTTT; CDR3aa: CASSAGTGNPQHF
d_gene: TRBD1; v_gene: TRBV19; abundance: -; j_gene: TRBJ2-2; CDR3nt: TGTGCCAGTAGTTCGTGGACAGGGGGTCGGACCGGGGAGCTGTTTTTT; CDR3aa: CASSSWTGGRTGELFF
d_gene: -; v_gene: TRBV27; abundance: -; j_gene: TRBJ2-6; CDR3nt: TGTGCCAGCAGTGCGCGACAGATCTCTGGGGCCAACGTCCTGACTTTC; CDR3aa: CASSARQISGANVLTF
d_gene: TRBD2; v_gene: TRBV30; abundance: -; j_gene: TRBJ2-7; CDR3nt: TGTGCCTGGGGCGGGGGGACAACGTTCGAGCAGTACTTC; CDR3aa: CAWGGGTTFEQYF
d_gene: TRBD1; v_gene: TRBV28; abundance: -; j_gene: TRBJ1-5; CDR3nt: TGTGCCAGCAGTAGACAGGGGCTTGGCAGCAATCAGCCCCAGCATTTT; CDR3aa: CASSRQGLGSNQPQHF
d_gene: TRBD2; v_gene: TRBV11-2; abundance: -; j_gene: TRBJ2-7; CDR3nt: TGTGCCAGCAGCTTAGGGGTAGCGGGAGGTTACGAGCAGTGCTTC; CDR3aa: CASSLGVAGGYEQCF
d_gene: TRBD2; v_gene: TRBV11-2; abundance: -; j_gene: TRBJ2-2; CDR3nt: TGTGCCAGCAGAACCATTAGCGGGAGGGCCGGGGAGCTGTTTTTT; CDR3aa: CASRTISGRAGELFF
d_gene: -; v_gene: TRBV10-2; abundance: -; j_gene: TRBJ2-2; CDR3nt: TGCGCCAGCAGTGAATGGCGGACGAACACCGGGGAGCTGTTTTTT; CDR3aa: CASSEWRTNTGELFF
d_gene: TRBD1; v_gene: TRBV19; abundance: -; j_gene: TRBJ2-1; CDR3nt: TGTGCCACCACCCCCGGGACAGGCCCCTACAATGAGCAGTTCTTC; CDR3aa: CATTPGTGPYNEQFF
d_gene: TRBD1; v_gene: TRBV9; abundance: -; j_gene: TRBJ2-2; CDR3nt: TGTGCCAGCAGCGTAACAGGGGACACCGGGGAGCTGTTTTTT; CDR3aa: CASSVTGDTGELFF
d_gene: TRBD2; v_gene: TRBV19; abundance: -; j_gene: TRBJ2-1; CDR3nt: TGTGCCAGTAGTACACCGGGACTAGCATACAATGAGCAGTTCTTC; CDR3aa: CASSTPGLAYNEQFF
d_gene: -; v_gene: TRBV6-5; abundance: -; j_gene: TRBJ1-1; CDR3nt: TGTGCCAGCAGTTACTCTCAGAACACTGAAGCTTTCTTT; CDR3aa: CASSYSQNTEAFF
d_gene: -; v_gene: TRBV11-2; abundance: -; j_gene: TRBJ1-3; CDR3nt: TGTGCCAGCAGCTTAGAGTGGCCCGGGCACAGCAACCTATCTGGAAACACCATATATTTT; CDR3aa: CASSLEWPGHSNLSGNTIYF
d_gene: -; v_gene: TRBV6-5; abundance: -; j_gene: TRBJ2-1; CDR3nt: TGTGCCAGCCAAGCTGGGGGCGGGGTGGCTGAGCAGTTCTTC; CDR3aa: CASQAGGGVAEQFF
d_gene: -; v_gene: TRBV4-2; abundance: -; j_gene: TRBJ2-7; CDR3nt: TGTGCCAGCAGCTTGGAGCTTTCCGAGCAGTACTTC; CDR3aa: CASSLELSEQYF
d_gene: TRBD2; v_gene: TRBV6-1; abundance: many; j_gene: TRBJ2-1; CDR3nt: TGTGCCAGCAGTGATTTAGCGGGAGGGCGGGATGAGCAGTTCTTC; CDR3aa: CASSDLAGGRDEQFF
d_gene: TRBD2; v_gene: TRBV5-1; abundance: many; j_gene: TRBJ2-7; CDR3nt: TGCGCCAGCAGCTCGGGAAGTAGCGGGGGCCTCGAGCAGTACTTC; CDR3aa: CASSSGSSGGLEQYF
d_gene: TRBD1; v_gene: TRBV28; abundance: -; j_gene: TRBJ2-1; CDR3nt: TGTGCCAGCAGTTTTCTGGACAGGGGTACGAATGAGCAGTTCTTC; CDR3aa: CASSFLDRGTNEQFF
d_gene: -; v_gene: TRBV1; abundance: -; j_gene: TRBJ1-5; CDR3nt: TGCACCAGCAGCCAAGATCTCAGACAAACGAGCAATCAGCCCCAGCATTTT; CDR3aa: CTSSQDLRQTSNQPQHF
d_gene: TRBD1; v_gene: TRBV30; abundance: -; j_gene: TRBJ1-1; CDR3nt: TGTGCCTGGATTAGGACAGGGGTTACTGAAGCTTTCTTT; CDR3aa: CAWIRTGVTEAFF
d_gene: -; v_gene: TRBV10-2; abundance: -; j_gene: TRBJ1-4; CDR3nt: TGCGCCAGCAGTGAAGGCAGGGGTAATAATGAAAAACTGTTTTTT; CDR3aa: CASSEGRGNNEKLFF
d_gene: -; v_gene: TRBV28; abundance: many; j_gene: TRBJ2-1; CDR3nt: TGTGCCAGCGGGACCCCCAGGACTATGTACAATGAGCAGTTCTTC; CDR3aa: CASGTPRTMYNEQFF
d_gene: -; v_gene: TRBV29-1; abundance: -; j_gene: TRBJ2-2; CDR3nt: TGCAGCGTTAGGAGTAAGACCGGGGAGCTGTTTTTT; CDR3aa: CSVRSKTGELFF
d_gene: -; v_gene: TRBV4-3; abundance: -; j_gene: TRBJ2-5; CDR3nt: TGCGCCAGCAGCCATATTTTTGGTGGTGTTGGGAAAGAGACCCAGTACTTC; CDR3aa: CASSHIFGGVGKETQYF
d_gene: -; v_gene: TRBV27; abundance: -; j_gene: TRBJ2-3; CDR3nt: TGTGCCAGTGGGGGACTTTCCACAGATACGCAGTATTTT; CDR3aa: CASGGLSTDTQYF
d_gene: TRBD2; v_gene: TRBV5-1; abundance: -; j_gene: TRBJ2-1; CDR3nt: TGCGCCAGCAGCTTGGCCAGGACTAGCGGGTACAATGAGCAGTTCTTC; CDR3aa: CASSLARTSGYNEQFF
d_gene: -; v_gene: TRBV10-3; abundance: -; j_gene: TRBJ2-7; CDR3nt: TGTGCCATCAGTGACATCAGGGGATCCTACGAGCAGTACTTC; CDR3aa: CAISDIRGSYEQYF
d_gene: -; v_gene: TRBV19; abundance: -; j_gene: TRBJ1-5; CDR3nt: TGTGCCAGTAGAAGTATAGGGGCACAGCCCCAGCATTTT; CDR3aa: CASRSIGAQPQHF
d_gene: -; v_gene: TRBV18; abundance: -; j_gene: TRBJ2-7; CDR3nt: TGTGCCAGCTCACCCAAGGGGTTTTTCTCCTACGAGCAGTACTTC; CDR3aa: CASSPKGFFSYEQYF
d_gene: TRBD1; v_gene: TRBV19; abundance: -; j_gene: TRBJ1-5; CDR3nt: TGTGCCAGTAAATCCTCGGGCCGGGACAGGGGAATTCAGCCCCAGCATTTT; CDR3aa: CASKSSGRDRGIQPQHF
d_gene: -; v_gene: TRBV5-4; abundance: -; j_gene: TRBJ2-3; CDR3nt: TGTGCCAGCAGCTTGGGAGGGCGGTTGTCTACGCAGTATTTT; CDR3aa: CASSLGGRLSTQYF
d_gene: TRBD1; v_gene: TRBV5-5; abundance: -; j_gene: TRBJ1-2; CDR3nt: TGTGCCAGCAGCCGGGAGACAGGGGTAGCGGGAGGCTACACCTTC; CDR3aa: CASSRETGVAGGYTF
d_gene: TRBD1; v_gene: TRBV29-1; abundance: -; j_gene: TRBJ2-7; CDR3nt: TGCAGCGTTGCTTCCGGGACAGCCTACGAGCAGTACTTC; CDR3aa: CSVASGTAYEQYF
d_gene: -; v_gene: TRBV19; abundance: -; j_gene: TRBJ2-7; CDR3nt: TGTGCCACTGGAGCTCCCAGGAGTTACGAGCAGTACTTC; CDR3aa: CATGAPRSYEQYF
d_gene: -; v_gene: TRBV30; abundance: -; j_gene: TRBJ2-5; CDR3nt: TGTGCCTGGAGCGTAGTCGGGGAGACCCAGTACTTC; CDR3aa: CAWSVVGETQYF